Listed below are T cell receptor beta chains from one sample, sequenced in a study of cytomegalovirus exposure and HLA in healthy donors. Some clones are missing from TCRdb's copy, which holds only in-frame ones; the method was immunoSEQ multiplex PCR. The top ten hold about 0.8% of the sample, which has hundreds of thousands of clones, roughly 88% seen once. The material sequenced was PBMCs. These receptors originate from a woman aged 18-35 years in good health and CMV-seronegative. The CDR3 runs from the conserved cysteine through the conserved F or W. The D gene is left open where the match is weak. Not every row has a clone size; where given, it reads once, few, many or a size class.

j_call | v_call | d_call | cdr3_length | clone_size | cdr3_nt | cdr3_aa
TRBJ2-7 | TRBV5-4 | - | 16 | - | TGTGCCAGCAGCTTAAACCGGGACATTAGGACCTACGAGCAGTACTTC | CASSLNRDIRTYEQYF
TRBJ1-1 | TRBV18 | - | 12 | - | TGTGCCAGCTCCCTCCAAGAGGGAGAAGCTTTCTTT | CASSLQEGEAFF
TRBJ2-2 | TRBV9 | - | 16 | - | TGTGCCAGCAGCCACCCCCGACAGGCAAACACCGGGGAGCTGTTTTTT | CASSHPRQANTGELFF
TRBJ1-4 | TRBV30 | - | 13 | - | TGTGCCTGGAGCCCAATTCGGGGTGAAAAACTGTTTTTT | CAWSPIRGEKLFF
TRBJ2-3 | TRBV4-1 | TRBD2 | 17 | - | TGCGCCAGCAGCCAAGATACTAGCGGGAGGGCCGCAGATACGCAGTATTTT | CASSQDTSGRAADTQYF
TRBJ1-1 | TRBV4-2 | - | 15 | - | TGTGCCAGCAACTCATTCAAACAGGGGAACACTGAAGCTTTCTTT | CASNSFKQGNTEAFF
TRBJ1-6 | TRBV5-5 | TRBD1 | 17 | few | TGTGCCAGCAGCTTGTACCTATTGGGGACAGGGGGTTCACCCCTCCACTTT | CASSLYLLGTGGSPLHF
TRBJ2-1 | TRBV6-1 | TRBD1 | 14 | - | TGTGCCAGCAGGCGGACAGGGTCTATACCTGAGCAGTTCTTC | CASRRTGSIPEQFF
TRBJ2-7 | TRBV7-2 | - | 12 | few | TGTGCCAGCAGCTTTAGCTCCTACGAGCAGTACTTC | CASSFSSYEQYF
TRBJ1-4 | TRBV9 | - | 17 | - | TGTGCCAGCAGCGTAGCTGGGGGGACCGGGTCTAATGAAAAACTGTTTTTT | CASSVAGGTGSNEKLFF
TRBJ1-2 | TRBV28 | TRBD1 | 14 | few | TGTGCCAGCAGTTTCCCGTCAGGGGGCTATGGCTACACCTTC | CASSFPSGGYGYTF
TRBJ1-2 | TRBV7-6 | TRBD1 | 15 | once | TGTGCCAGTTCTCCCGGGACAGGGATCTACTATGGCTACACCTTC | CASSPGTGIYYGYTF
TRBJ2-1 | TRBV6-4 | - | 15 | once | TGTGCCAGCAGTGTGACTAGAGGAAGGGCCAATGAGCAGTTCTTC | CASSVTRGRANEQFF
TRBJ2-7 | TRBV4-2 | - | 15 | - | TGTGCCAGCAGCCAAGAGTGGGGGCCATCCTACGAGCAGTACTTC | CASSQEWGPSYEQYF
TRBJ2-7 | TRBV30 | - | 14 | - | TGTGCCTGGAGTGGGGGGGAGATCTCCTACGAGCAGTACTTC | CAWSGGEISYEQYF
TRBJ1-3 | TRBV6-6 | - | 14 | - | TGTGCCAGCAGTTACATCGGCTCTGGAAACACCATATATTTT | CASSYIGSGNTIYF
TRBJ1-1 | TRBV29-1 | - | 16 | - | TGCAGCGTCCGACACCCGGGGGACGTGAGGCGTGCTGAAGCTTTCTTT | CSVRHPGDVRRAEAFF
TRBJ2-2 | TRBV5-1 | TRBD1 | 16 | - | TGCGCCAGCAGCCGAACCGGACAGGGGACAGCCGGGGAGCTGTTTTTT | CASSRTGQGTAGELFF